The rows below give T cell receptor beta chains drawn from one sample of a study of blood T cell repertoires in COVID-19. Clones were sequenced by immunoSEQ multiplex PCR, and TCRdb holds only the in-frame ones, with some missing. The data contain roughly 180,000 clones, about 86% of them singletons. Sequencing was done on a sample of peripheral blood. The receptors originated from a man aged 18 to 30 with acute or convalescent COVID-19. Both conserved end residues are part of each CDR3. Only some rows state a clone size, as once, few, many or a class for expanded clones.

cdr3_aa: CATSRALRTGGFNVLTF
clone_size: few
v_call: TRBV15
j_call: TRBJ2-6

cdr3_aa: CASGTGTIYF
clone_size: -
v_call: TRBV6-6
j_call: TRBJ1-3

cdr3_aa: CASARDSNQPQHF
clone_size: -
v_call: TRBV18
j_call: TRBJ1-5

cdr3_aa: CASSPGNNQPQHF
clone_size: -
v_call: TRBV19
j_call: TRBJ1-5

cdr3_aa: CASSLGQGEREQFF
clone_size: -
v_call: TRBV5-1
j_call: TRBJ2-1

cdr3_aa: CASSDGQGPYTGELFF
clone_size: -
v_call: TRBV7-9
j_call: TRBJ2-2

cdr3_aa: CASSPSRVGSYEQYF
clone_size: -
v_call: TRBV3-1/TRBV3-2
j_call: TRBJ2-7

cdr3_aa: CASSLLAGYNEQFF
clone_size: -
v_call: TRBV7-9
j_call: TRBJ2-1

cdr3_aa: CASSQPLDRGYGYTF
clone_size: -
v_call: TRBV4-1
j_call: TRBJ1-2

cdr3_aa: CASSDTGTGVSGNTIYF
clone_size: -
v_call: TRBV19
j_call: TRBJ1-3

cdr3_aa: CASSDHRRESYEQYF
clone_size: -
v_call: TRBV9
j_call: TRBJ2-7

cdr3_aa: CASSLGGTEYNYGYTF
clone_size: -
v_call: TRBV7-2
j_call: TRBJ1-2

cdr3_aa: CASRDSHTDTQYF
clone_size: few
v_call: TRBV11-3
j_call: TRBJ2-3

cdr3_aa: CASRSSRGTQHF
clone_size: -
v_call: TRBV19
j_call: TRBJ1-5

cdr3_aa: CASSPRSGSPTDTQYF
clone_size: once
v_call: TRBV25-1
j_call: TRBJ2-3

cdr3_aa: CASSSGGLGELFF
clone_size: -
v_call: TRBV11-3
j_call: TRBJ2-2

cdr3_aa: CASSYTGYTEAFF
clone_size: -
v_call: TRBV6-5
j_call: TRBJ1-1

cdr3_aa: CASSPGTGGENGQFF
clone_size: -
v_call: TRBV18
j_call: TRBJ2-1

cdr3_aa: CATSIDRGPNEKLFF
clone_size: -
v_call: TRBV15
j_call: TRBJ1-4

cdr3_aa: CASSQGPGVNTEAFF
clone_size: -
v_call: TRBV4-1
j_call: TRBJ1-1

cdr3_aa: CASSIQGVDTQYF
clone_size: -
v_call: TRBV19
j_call: TRBJ2-3

cdr3_aa: CASSQGLAGGLTDTQYF
clone_size: -
v_call: TRBV3-1/TRBV3-2
j_call: TRBJ2-3

cdr3_aa: CASRRDSQSNSPLHF
clone_size: -
v_call: TRBV2
j_call: TRBJ1-6

cdr3_aa: CASSLKGQGNEKLFF
clone_size: -
v_call: TRBV7-9
j_call: TRBJ1-4

cdr3_aa: CASNLGGSGNTIYF
clone_size: -
v_call: TRBV7-9
j_call: TRBJ1-3

cdr3_aa: CASTLEETQYF
clone_size: -
v_call: TRBV21-1
j_call: TRBJ2-5

cdr3_aa: CAWSAGTGDEQYF
clone_size: -
v_call: TRBV30
j_call: TRBJ2-7

cdr3_aa: CASSRTGGNQPQHF
clone_size: -
v_call: TRBV18
j_call: TRBJ1-5

cdr3_aa: CASSYAGNSNQPQHF
clone_size: -
v_call: TRBV6-5
j_call: TRBJ1-5

cdr3_aa: CASSAGTGAYNEQFF
clone_size: -
v_call: TRBV9
j_call: TRBJ2-1

cdr3_aa: CASSSTGGYGYTF
clone_size: -
v_call: TRBV7-2
j_call: TRBJ1-2

cdr3_aa: CASSQRTGNQPQHF
clone_size: -
v_call: TRBV6-5
j_call: TRBJ1-5

cdr3_aa: CASRFTGALNQPQHF
clone_size: -
v_call: TRBV28
j_call: TRBJ1-5

cdr3_aa: CASRTTGGGEKLFF
clone_size: once
v_call: TRBV28
j_call: TRBJ1-4

cdr3_aa: CASSFAGTGMNTEAFF
clone_size: -
v_call: TRBV7-9
j_call: TRBJ1-1

cdr3_aa: CASRKRDSYTDTQYF
clone_size: -
v_call: TRBV3-1/TRBV3-2
j_call: TRBJ2-3

cdr3_aa: CASSQTGGNTEAFF
clone_size: -
v_call: TRBV6-6
j_call: TRBJ1-1

cdr3_aa: CASSAGPNQPQHF
clone_size: -
v_call: TRBV9
j_call: TRBJ1-5

cdr3_aa: CSVDRKETQYF
clone_size: -
v_call: TRBV29-1
j_call: TRBJ2-5

cdr3_aa: CASSRGGPRGDNSPLHF
clone_size: -
v_call: TRBV7-9
j_call: TRBJ1-6

cdr3_aa: CASSQGQGASEAFF
clone_size: -
v_call: TRBV4-2
j_call: TRBJ1-1

cdr3_aa: CASSYLPGGGNQPQHF
clone_size: -
v_call: TRBV6-6
j_call: TRBJ1-5

cdr3_aa: CASSVGQAYGYTF
clone_size: -
v_call: TRBV19
j_call: TRBJ1-2

cdr3_aa: CASSPRDREAGYTF
clone_size: -
v_call: TRBV28
j_call: TRBJ1-2

cdr3_aa: CASSYSRGGGAYNEQFF
clone_size: -
v_call: TRBV6-2/TRBV6-3
j_call: TRBJ2-1

cdr3_aa: CASSPIRREQETQYF
clone_size: -
v_call: TRBV18
j_call: TRBJ2-5

cdr3_aa: CASSALGGSNYGYTF
clone_size: -
v_call: TRBV9
j_call: TRBJ1-2

cdr3_aa: CASSSGQGRTGELFF
clone_size: once
v_call: TRBV28
j_call: TRBJ2-2

cdr3_aa: CASSWTGVSNQPQHF
clone_size: -
v_call: TRBV7-2
j_call: TRBJ1-5

cdr3_aa: CASSLQGNYGYTF
clone_size: few
v_call: TRBV7-9
j_call: TRBJ1-2

cdr3_aa: CATSSRGYGNQPQHF
clone_size: -
v_call: TRBV24-1
j_call: TRBJ1-5

cdr3_aa: CASSYTSPLPRDGYTF
clone_size: few
v_call: TRBV6-5
j_call: TRBJ1-2